This T cell receptor (beta chain) was identified during a study of blood T cell repertoires in COVID-19. Across the whole study: The United States, Italy and Spain provided the acute and convalescent COVID-19 samples.

Across about two dozen US areas, participants ranged in age from roughly 18 to 89 years. Germline V lookup: CDR1 MNHEY, CDR2 SVGAGI. CDR3 length equals 15 residues. V lost 6 bases and J lost 13, with 24 bases in between. Authors' methods: Amplification with reference gene primers provided the estimates of nucleated cell counts. The data were produced by immunoSEQ multiplex PCR, yet TCRdb's version contains in-frame clones alone and is incomplete. The D gene and trimming were derived from the DNA, and the V and J assignments and clone size from that table. The table shows just over 300,000 clones, with over 75% occurring only once.

This chain joins TRBV6-5 and TRBJ1-4; D is possibly TRBD1 (6 bases). This TCR came from a man aged 30-40 years who had recovered from COVID-19. Sequencing was carried out using PBMCs or T cells enriched from blood (not recorded which). CDR3 amino acids: CASRKSSGPRGGLFF. CDR3 bases: TGTGCCAGCAGGAAATCTTCGGGGCCCCGAGGGGGACTGTTTTTT.